This is a list of T cell receptor beta chains from one sample in a study of beta chain features in type 1 diabetes. Measured with immunoSEQ multiplex PCR; TCRdb has only the in-frame clones, and not every one. Found here are under 800,000 clones, roughly 15% of them singletons; the top ten hold about 0.093%. The sequencing input was naive CD4+ T cells from blood. The receptors shown here come from a man aged 18 to 29 in good health. The CDR3 runs from the conserved cysteine through the conserved F or W. The order of the fields is J gene, V gene, CDR3 protein.

J: TRBJ2-1
V: TRBV7-2
CDR3: CASSLGWGGNEQFF

J: TRBJ1-5
V: TRBV5-1
CDR3: CASSPTTGTQPQHF

J: TRBJ2-2
V: TRBV19
CDR3: CASSIRTASNTGELFF

J: TRBJ1-5
V: TRBV4-1
CDR3: CASSQSNQPQHF

J: TRBJ2-4
V: TRBV7-9
CDR3: CASSLSVAKNIQYF

J: TRBJ2-1
V: TRBV6-5
CDR3: CASSSTSGRMNEQFF

J: TRBJ2-2
V: TRBV27
CDR3: CASSLRKTNTGELFF

J: TRBJ2-1
V: TRBV28
CDR3: CASRPTSNEQFF

J: TRBJ2-7
V: TRBV6-5
CDR3: CASSYSTSEYF

J: TRBJ2-2
V: TRBV28
CDR3: CASSPRRGRIGELFF

J: TRBJ2-7
V: TRBV15
CDR3: CATSPGGGVAYEQYF

J: TRBJ1-5
V: TRBV27
CDR3: CASTPGQGNNQPQHF

J: TRBJ2-4
V: TRBV6-1
CDR3: CASSEVARGTKLAKNIQYF

J: TRBJ2-1
V: TRBV6-1
CDR3: CASSLGGDSSFF

J: TRBJ2-1
V: TRBV7-2
CDR3: CASSSLGTGTPQFF

J: TRBJ1-4
V: TRBV4-3
CDR3: CASSQDARPGTNEKLFF

J: TRBJ1-5
V: TRBV5-6
CDR3: CASSFRGENQPQHF

J: TRBJ1-5
V: TRBV28
CDR3: CASSPPDRTNQPQHF

J: TRBJ2-4
V: TRBV7-9
CDR3: CASSSPRGTLAKNIQYF

J: -
V: TRBV7-9
CDR3: CASSLNSPAYEQYF

J: TRBJ1-6
V: TRBV25-1
CDR3: CASSASDRGLINSPLHF

J: TRBJ2-1
V: TRBV9
CDR3: CASSVDQSEQFF

J: TRBJ2-5
V: TRBV15
CDR3: CATSRARILQETQYF

J: TRBJ2-7
V: TRBV5-1
CDR3: CASSSQGTYEQYF

J: TRBJ1-1
V: TRBV5-1
CDR3: CASSPGQGAATEAFF

J: TRBJ1-2
V: TRBV9
CDR3: CASSKGEGITYGYTF

J: TRBJ2-4
V: TRBV11-2
CDR3: CASSLEMGPGGLAKNIQYF

J: TRBJ1-1
V: TRBV9
CDR3: CASSVEAMPRTEAFF

J: TRBJ1-5
V: TRBV4-3
CDR3: CASSQEPSSPATPQHF

J: TRBJ2-3
V: TRBV6-1
CDR3: CASRQRGLTDTQYF

J: TRBJ2-2
V: TRBV7-3
CDR3: CASSPRTSGTTGELFF

J: TRBJ2-1
V: TRBV20-1
CDR3: CSAPQGPEQFF

J: TRBJ2-5
V: TRBV5-1
CDR3: CASSGPPTYF

J: TRBJ2-7
V: TRBV28
CDR3: CASIGDRAGEQYF

J: TRBJ2-2
V: TRBV10-3
CDR3: CAIKGTGGTGELFF

J: TRBJ1-2
V: TRBV18
CDR3: CASSPPGLGGYTF

J: TRBJ1-5
V: TRBV7-3
CDR3: CASSRTANQPQHF

J: TRBJ2-7
V: TRBV6-5
CDR3: CASSHSTSGSYEQYF